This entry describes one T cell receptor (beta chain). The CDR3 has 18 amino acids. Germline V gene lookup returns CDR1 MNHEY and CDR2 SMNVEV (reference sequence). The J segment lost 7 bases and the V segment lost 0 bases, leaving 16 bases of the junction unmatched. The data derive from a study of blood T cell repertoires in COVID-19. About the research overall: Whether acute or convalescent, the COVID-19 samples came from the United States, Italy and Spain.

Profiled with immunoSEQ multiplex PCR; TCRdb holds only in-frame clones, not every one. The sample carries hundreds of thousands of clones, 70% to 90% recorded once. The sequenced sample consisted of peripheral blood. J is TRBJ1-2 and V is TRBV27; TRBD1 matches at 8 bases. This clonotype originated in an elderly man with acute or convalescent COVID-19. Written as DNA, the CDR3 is TGTGCCAGCAGTTTATCTCTGGGGGGAGGACAGGGAGTTACTGGCTACACCTTC. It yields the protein CASSLSLGGGQGVTGYTF.